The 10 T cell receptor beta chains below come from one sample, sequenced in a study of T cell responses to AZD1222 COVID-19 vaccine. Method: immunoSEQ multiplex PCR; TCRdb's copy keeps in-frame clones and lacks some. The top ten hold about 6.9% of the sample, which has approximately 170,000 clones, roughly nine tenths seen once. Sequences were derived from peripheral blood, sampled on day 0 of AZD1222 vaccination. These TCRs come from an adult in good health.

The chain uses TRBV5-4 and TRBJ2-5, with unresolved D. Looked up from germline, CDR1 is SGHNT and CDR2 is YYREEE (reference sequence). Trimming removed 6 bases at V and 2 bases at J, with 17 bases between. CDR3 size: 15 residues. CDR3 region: CASKVKGPPQETQYF. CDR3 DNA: TGTGCCAGCAAGGTAAAGGGCCCTCCACAAGAGACCCAGTACTTC.

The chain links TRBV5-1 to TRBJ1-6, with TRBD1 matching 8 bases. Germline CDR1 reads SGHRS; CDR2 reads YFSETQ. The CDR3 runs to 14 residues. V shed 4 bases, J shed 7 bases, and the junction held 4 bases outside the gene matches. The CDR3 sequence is CASSGGQENSPLHF. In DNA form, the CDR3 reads TGCGCCAGCAGCGGGGGACAGGAGAATTCACCCCTCCACTTT.

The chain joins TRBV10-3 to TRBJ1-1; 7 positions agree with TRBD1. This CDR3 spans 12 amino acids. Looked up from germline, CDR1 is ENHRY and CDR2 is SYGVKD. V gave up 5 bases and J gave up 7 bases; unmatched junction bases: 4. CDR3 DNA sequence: TGTGCCATCAGTTCGACAGGGTTTGAAGCTTTCTTT. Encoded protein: CAISSTGFEAFF.

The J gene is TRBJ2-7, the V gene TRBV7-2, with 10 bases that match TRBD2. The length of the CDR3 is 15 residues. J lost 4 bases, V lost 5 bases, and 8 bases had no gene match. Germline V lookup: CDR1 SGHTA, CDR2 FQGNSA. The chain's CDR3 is CASSPSGGKRYEQYV. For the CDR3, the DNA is TGTGCCAGCAGCCCTAGCGGGGGAAAACGATACGAGCAGTACGTC.

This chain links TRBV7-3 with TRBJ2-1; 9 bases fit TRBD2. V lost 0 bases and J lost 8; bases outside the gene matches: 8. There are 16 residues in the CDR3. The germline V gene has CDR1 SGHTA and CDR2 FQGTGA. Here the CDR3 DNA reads TGTGCCAGCAGCTTAACCGGGCGGGGGGGCCCGGATGAGCAGTTCTTC. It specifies CASSLTGRGGPDEQFF.

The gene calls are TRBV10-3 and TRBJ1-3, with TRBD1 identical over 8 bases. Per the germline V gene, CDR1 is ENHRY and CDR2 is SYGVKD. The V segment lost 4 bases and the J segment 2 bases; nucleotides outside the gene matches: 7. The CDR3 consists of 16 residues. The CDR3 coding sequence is TGTGCCATCAGTGGGGTGACAGGGGATGCTGGAAACACCATATATTTT. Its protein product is CAISGVTGDAGNTIYF.

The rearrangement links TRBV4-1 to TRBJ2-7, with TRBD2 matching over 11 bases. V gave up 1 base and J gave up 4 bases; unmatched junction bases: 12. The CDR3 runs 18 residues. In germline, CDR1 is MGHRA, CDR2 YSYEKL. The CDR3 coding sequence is TGCGCCAGCAGCCAAGTTGCGTCTAGCGGGGGGCAACATTACGAGCAGTACGTC. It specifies CASSQVASSGGQHYEQYV.

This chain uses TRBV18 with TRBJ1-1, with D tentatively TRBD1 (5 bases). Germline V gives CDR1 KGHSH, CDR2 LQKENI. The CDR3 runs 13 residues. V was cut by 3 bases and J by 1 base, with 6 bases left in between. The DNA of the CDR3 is TGTGCCAGCTCACCTACAGGGAACACTGAAGCTTTCTTT. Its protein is CASSPTGNTEAFF.

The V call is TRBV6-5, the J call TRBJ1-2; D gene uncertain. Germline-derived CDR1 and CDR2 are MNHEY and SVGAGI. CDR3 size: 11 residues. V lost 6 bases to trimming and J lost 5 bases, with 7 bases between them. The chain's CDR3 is CASRDGYGYTF. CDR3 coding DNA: TGTGCCAGCAGGGACGGGTATGGCTACACCTTC.

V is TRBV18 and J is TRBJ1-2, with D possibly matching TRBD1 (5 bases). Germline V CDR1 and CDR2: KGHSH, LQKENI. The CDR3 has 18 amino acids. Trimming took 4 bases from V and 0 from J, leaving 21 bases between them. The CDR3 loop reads CASSRDGWVPQANYGYTF. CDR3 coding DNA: TGTGCCAGCTCACGGGACGGCTGGGTTCCTCAAGCTAACTATGGCTACACCTTC.